One and the same sample provided the 20 T cell receptor beta chains below, sequenced in a study of regulatory T cells in long-lasting Graves disease (dated by TCRdb to 2020 to 2023). According to the study, the label for this sample's time point signals: newly diagnosed GD, antithyroid drugs for less than 3 months. For both TCR sequencing and RNA sequencing, RNA was extracted from PBMCs using TRIzol. Library prep was done by multiplex PCR. The sequencer was an Illumina HiSeq 4000. TCR beta libraries were built with iRepertoire HTBI primers and Arm-PCR amplification of CDR3 regions. TCRdb handled the public reads itself, with Q25 trimming in fastp and clone calling in MiXCR, and kept productive beta chains. Identical CDR3 proteins give one entry, which carries the most common genes and DNA. Across this sample there are 350,000 to 550,000 distinct CDR3 sequences, with about 15% seen only once. The top ten hold 16% of the sample.

This same sample was also taken into another study, of T cells in Graves' hyperthyroidism and ophthalmopathy.

The sample consisted of peripheral blood mononuclear cells (PBMCs), taken at new diagnosis, from a patient treated with antithyroid drugs. The receptors come from a woman aged 25 to 39 with Graves disease. Donor details come from another sample of the same person, matched by shared clones.

The table lists this clonotype with many counts. V gene TRBV12-3 or TRBV12-4 combines with J gene TRBJ2-1, with TRBD2 matching 7 bases. The V segment lost 6 bases and the J segment 6 bases; nucleotides outside the gene matches: 11. The CDR3 length is 15 residues. Here the CDR3 reads CASRGSGKNGNEQFF. The CDR3 coding sequence is TGTGCCAGCAGGGGGAGCGGGAAAAACGGCAATGAGCAGTTCTTC.

The sample holds many counts of this clonotype. The V and J genes are TRBV29-1 and TRBJ1-5; TRBD1 agrees at 8 bases. CDR1 is SQVTM and CDR2 is ANQGSEA in the germline V gene. This CDR3 has 13 residues. Trimming removed 7 bases from V and 2 bases from J; junction bases left unmatched: 4. For the CDR3, the DNA is TGCAGCGCTCAGGGGGCAGGCAATCAGCCCCAGCATTTT. It specifies CSAQGAGNQPQHF.

This clonotype was seen at least ten times. The CDR3 loop reads CASSLRLAGGSTDTQYF. The CDR3 bases are TGCGCCAGCAGCCTGAGACTAGCGGGAGGGAGCACAGATACGCAGTATTTT. The chain couples TRBV5-1 to TRBJ2-3; the match to TRBD2 covers 14 bases. Germline V gene data show CDR1 as SGHRS and CDR2 as YFSETQ. This CDR3 is 17 amino acids long. Unmatched junction bases numbered 4, after V lost 4 bases and J lost 0 bases.

This clonotype was detected many times. V is TRBV12-3 or TRBV12-4 and J is TRBJ2-1; perhaps TRBD2 as D (6 bases). The CDR3 runs 14 residues. V was clipped by 5 bases and J by 6 bases, with 14 bases between them. In nucleotides, the CDR3 is TGTGCCAGCAGTCCTCGGGGGACGGTCAATGAGCAGTTCTTC. It codes for CASSPRGTVNEQFF.

The table lists this clonotype with many counts. The chain uses TRBV20-1 and TRBJ2-1; D not resolved. V was shortened by 0 bases and J by 0 bases, with 9 bases between the two germline ends. Germline V gene sequence: CDR1 DFQATT, CDR2 SNEGSKA (reference sequence). This CDR3 is 15 amino acids long. Here the CDR3 reads CSARDEESSYNEQFF. The CDR3 nucleotides read TGCAGTGCTAGAGATGAGGAGAGCTCCTACAATGAGCAGTTCTTC.

This clonotype has at least ten counts. V gene TRBV5-1 combines with J gene TRBJ2-3, with a possible D match to TRBD2 (6 bases). Trimming took off 0 bases at V and 0 bases at J, with 14 bases between the two ends. The CDR3 has 17 residues. The germline gives CDR1 SGHRS, CDR2 YFSETQ. The CDR3 loop reads CASSLGPTSQSTDTQYF. CDR3 sequence (DNA): TGCGCCAGCAGCTTGGGCCCTACTAGCCAGAGCACAGATACGCAGTATTTT.

A few counts support this clonotype. The chain joins TRBV6-2 or TRBV6-3 to TRBJ1-3; D not certain. The V and J ends lost 5 bases and 3 bases respectively, with 2 bases between them. This CDR3 is built from 11 residues. Germline CDR1 MNHEY, CDR2 SVGEGT. This CDR3 is CASSHGNTIYF. For the CDR3, the DNA is TGTGCCAGCAGTCATGGAAACACCATATATTTT.

This clonotype was picked up a small number of times. J is TRBJ2-7 and V is TRBV14, with 8 positions matching TRBD2. Germline CDR1 SGHDN, CDR2 FVKESK. Losses at the gene ends were 4 bases for V and 5 bases for J; bases not matched to a gene: 7. The CDR3 consists of 14 residues. CDR3 in DNA: TGTGCCAGCAGCCTAGCGGGAACAGTGAACGAGCAGTACTTC. This encodes CASSLAGTVNEQYF.

This clonotype showed up many times. The chain uses TRBV27 and TRBJ2-7; no firm D call. The CDR3 length is 13 residues. V was pared by 6 bases and J by 4 bases, with 13 bases between. Germline loops: CDR1 MNHEY, CDR2 SMNVEV (reference sequence). In DNA, the CDR3 is TGTGCCAGCAGACGCCAGACACCGTACGAGCAGTACTTC. Translating it yields CASRRQTPYEQYF.

This clonotype was observed many times. The chain has TRBV5-1 and TRBJ2-7; D may be TRBD1 (7 bases). This CDR3 is built from 14 residues. Trimming left V 4 bases short and J 3 bases short, with 14 bases between. Per germline, CDR1 SGHRS and CDR2 YFSETQ. The CDR3 bases are TGCGCCAGCAGCCGGGCGGGACAGCTCTACGAGCAGTACTTC. It is translated as CASSRAGQLYEQYF.

This clonotype was counted at least ten times. V usage is TRBV30 and J usage is TRBJ1-5; D is unresolved. Germline CDR1 is GTSNPN and CDR2 is SVGIG (reference sequence). V lost 2 bases and J lost 4, with 6 bases in between. The CDR3 loop spans 12 amino acids. The CDR3 sequence: CAWSLGNQPQHF. The CDR3 nucleotides read TGTGCCTGGAGTCTGGGAAATCAGCCCCAGCATTTT.

The chain recombines TRBV10-3 with TRBJ2-3; 16 nucleotides align to TRBD2. The V segment lost 7 bases and the J segment 4 bases; nucleotides outside the gene matches: 8. This CDR3 is 17 amino acids long. Germline V gene sequence: CDR1 ENHRY, CDR2 SYGVKD. The CDR3 nucleotides read TGTGCCATCAACCAAAAGGGACTAGCGGGAGGGTCAGATACGCAGTATTTT. Its protein is CAINQKGLAGGSDTQYF.

Ten or more counts support this clonotype. This chain links TRBV12-3 or TRBV12-4 with TRBJ1-5; D ambiguous. Trimming removed 1 base at V and 0 bases at J, with 16 bases between. The CDR3 covers 18 residues. CDR3 residues: CASSLESQASYSNQPQHF. The CDR3 bases are TGTGCCAGCAGTTTAGAGAGCCAGGCGAGTTATAGCAATCAGCCCCAGCATTTT.

This clonotype was recorded at least ten times. The gene calls are TRBV28 and TRBJ2-7, with 7 bases lining up with TRBD2. J was trimmed by 2 bases and V by 4 bases; bases with no gene match: 11. The CDR3 has 16 amino acids. Germline assignment: CDR1 MDHEN and CDR2 SYDVKM. CDR3 sequence (DNA): TGTGCCAGCAGTTCCGAGGGAAGCGGGAAACCCTACGAGCAGTACTTC. Translated, it gives CASSSEGSGKPYEQYF.

This clonotype was detected only a few times. The J gene is TRBJ2-7, the V gene TRBV24-1; D call uncertain. Germline CDR1 and CDR2: KGHDR and SFDVKD. With 3 bases removed from V and 0 bases from J, the gap between germline ends came to 2 bases. This CDR3 comprises 12 residues. CDR3 nucleotides: TGTGCCACCAGTGATACCTCCTACGAGCAGTACTTC. Its translation: CATSDTSYEQYF.

The rearrangement uses TRBV28 and TRBJ2-2, with D possibly being TRBD2 (5 bases). The V end lost 5 bases, the J end lost 5 bases, and 21 bases lay between the germline ends. The CDR3 consists of 17 residues. Germline values: CDR1 MDHEN, CDR2 SYDVKM. As DNA, the CDR3 is TGTGCCAGCAGTACGCACCGGACTCCCCTGGGGACCGGGGAGCTGTTTTTT. This gives the protein CASSTHRTPLGTGELFF.

The DNA of the CDR3 is TGTGCCAGCAGCCATGGTACTAGCGGGGGGTCAGATACGCAGTATTTT. Translation gives CASSHGTSGGSDTQYF. V is TRBV4-2 and J is TRBJ2-3; 12 bases agree with TRBD2. CDR1 and CDR2 from the germline V gene are LGHNA and YNFKEQ. The J segment lost 4 bases and the V segment lost 3 bases, leaving 5 bases of the junction unmatched. The CDR3 runs 16 residues.

This clonotype was recorded at least ten times. The chain is built from TRBV28 and TRBJ1-1; 10 bases align to TRBD1. CDR3 length: 15 amino acids. The J segment lost 4 bases and the V segment lost 2 bases, leaving 4 bases of the junction unmatched. Germline V gene sequence: CDR1 MDHEN, CDR2 SYDVKM. The CDR3 DNA reads as TGTGCCAGCAGTTTACCCGGGACAGGGGCCACTGAAGCTTTCTTT. Translating it yields CASSLPGTGATEAFF.

This chain uses TRBV7-2 with TRBJ2-3, with a possible D match to TRBD1 (5 bases). The DNA end is a closer match to TRBJ1-1, so the J assignment may be wrong. Looked up from germline, CDR1 is SGHTA and CDR2 is FQGNSA. The CDR3 spans 15 residues. DNA for the CDR3: TGTGCCAGCACCGAAGGCCCGGGACGCACAGCGGTAGCTTTCTTT. It encodes CASTEGPGRTAVAFF.

The rearrangement links TRBV27 to TRBJ2-2; D is possibly TRBD2 (5 bases). V lost 3 bases and J 9 bases, leaving 11 bases between the germline ends. The CDR3 runs to 13 residues. The germline V gene has CDR1 MNHEY and CDR2 SMNVEV (reference sequence). CDR3 sequence: CASSFLAGWELFF. DNA for the CDR3: TGTGCCAGCAGTTTCTTGGCGGGTTGGGAGCTGTTTTTT.